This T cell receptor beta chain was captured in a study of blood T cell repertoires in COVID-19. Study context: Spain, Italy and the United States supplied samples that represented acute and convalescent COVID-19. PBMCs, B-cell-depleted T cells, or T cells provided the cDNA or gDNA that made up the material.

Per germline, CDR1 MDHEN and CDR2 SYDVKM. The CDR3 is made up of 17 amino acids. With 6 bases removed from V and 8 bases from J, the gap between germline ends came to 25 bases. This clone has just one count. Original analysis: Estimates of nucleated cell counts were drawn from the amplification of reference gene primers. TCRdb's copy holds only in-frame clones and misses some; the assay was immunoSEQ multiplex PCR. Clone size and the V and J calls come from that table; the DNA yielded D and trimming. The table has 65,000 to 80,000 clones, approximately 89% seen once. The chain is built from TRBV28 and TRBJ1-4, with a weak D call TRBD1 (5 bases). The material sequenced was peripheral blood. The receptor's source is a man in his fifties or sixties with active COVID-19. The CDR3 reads CASSREEGNLLREKLFF. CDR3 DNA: TGTGCCAGCAGCAGGGAGGAGGGGAATCTTCTTCGGGAAAAACTGTTTTTT.